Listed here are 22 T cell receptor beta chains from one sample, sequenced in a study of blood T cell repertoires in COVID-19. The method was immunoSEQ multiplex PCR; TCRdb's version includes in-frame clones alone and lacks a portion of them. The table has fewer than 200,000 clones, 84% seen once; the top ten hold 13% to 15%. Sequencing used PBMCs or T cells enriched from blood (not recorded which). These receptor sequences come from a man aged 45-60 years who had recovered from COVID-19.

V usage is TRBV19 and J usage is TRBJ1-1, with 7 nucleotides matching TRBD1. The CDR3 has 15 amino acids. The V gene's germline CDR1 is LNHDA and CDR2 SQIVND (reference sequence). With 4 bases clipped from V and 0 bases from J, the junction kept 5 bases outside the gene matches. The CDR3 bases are TGTGCCAGTAGTACGGCCGGGACAGTGAACACTGAAGCTTTCTTT. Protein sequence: CASSTAGTVNTEAFF.

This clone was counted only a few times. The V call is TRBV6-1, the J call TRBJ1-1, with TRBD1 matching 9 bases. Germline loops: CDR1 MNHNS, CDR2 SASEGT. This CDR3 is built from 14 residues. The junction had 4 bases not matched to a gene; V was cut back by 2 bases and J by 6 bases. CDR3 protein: CASSEYGTGSEAFF. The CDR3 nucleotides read TGTGCCAGCAGTGAATACGGGACAGGGTCTGAAGCTTTCTTT.

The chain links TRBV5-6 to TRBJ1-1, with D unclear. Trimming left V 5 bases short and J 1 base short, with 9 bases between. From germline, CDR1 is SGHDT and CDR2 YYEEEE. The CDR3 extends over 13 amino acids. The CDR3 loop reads CASRERGNTEAFF. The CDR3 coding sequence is TGTGCCAGCAGAGAACGGGGGAACACTGAAGCTTTCTTT.

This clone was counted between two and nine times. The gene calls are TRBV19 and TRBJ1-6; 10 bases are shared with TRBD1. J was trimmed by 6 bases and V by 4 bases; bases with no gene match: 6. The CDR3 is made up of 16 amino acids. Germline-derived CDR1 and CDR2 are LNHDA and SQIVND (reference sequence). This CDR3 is CASSTSGTGVNSPLHF. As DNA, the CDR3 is TGTGCCAGTAGTACGTCCGGGACAGGGGTTAATTCACCCCTCCACTTT.

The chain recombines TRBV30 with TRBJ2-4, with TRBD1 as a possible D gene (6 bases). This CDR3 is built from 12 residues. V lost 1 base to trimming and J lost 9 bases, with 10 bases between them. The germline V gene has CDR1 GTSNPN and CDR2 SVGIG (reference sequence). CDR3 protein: CAWSGQGPIQYF. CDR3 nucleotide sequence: TGTGCCTGGAGTGGGCAGGGGCCCATTCAGTACTTC.

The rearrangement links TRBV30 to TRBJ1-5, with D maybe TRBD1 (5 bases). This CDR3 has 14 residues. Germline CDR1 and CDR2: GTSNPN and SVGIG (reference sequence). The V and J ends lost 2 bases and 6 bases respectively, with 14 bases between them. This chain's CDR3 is CAWSSGGRIQPQHF. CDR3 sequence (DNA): TGTGCCTGGAGTTCCGGGGGTCGTATTCAGCCCCAGCATTTT.

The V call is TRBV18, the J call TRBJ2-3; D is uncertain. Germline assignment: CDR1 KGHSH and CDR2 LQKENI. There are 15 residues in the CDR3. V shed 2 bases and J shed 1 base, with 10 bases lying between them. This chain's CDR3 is CASSPSTVGTDTQYF. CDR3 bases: TGTGCCAGCTCACCATCAACAGTCGGCACAGATACGCAGTATTTT. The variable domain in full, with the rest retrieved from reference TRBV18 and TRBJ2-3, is NAGVMQNPRHLVRRRGQEARLRCSPMKGHSHVYWYRQLPEEGLKFMVYLQKENIIDESGMPKERFSAEFPKEGPSILRIQQVVRGDSAAYFCASSPSTVGTDTQYFGPGTRLTVL.

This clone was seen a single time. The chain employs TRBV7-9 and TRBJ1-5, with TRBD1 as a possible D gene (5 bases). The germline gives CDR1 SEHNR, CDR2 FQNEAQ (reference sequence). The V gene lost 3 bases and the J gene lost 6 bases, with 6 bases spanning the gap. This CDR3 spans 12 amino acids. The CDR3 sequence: CASSFGGQPQHF. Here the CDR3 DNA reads TGTGCCAGCAGCTTCGGGGGTCAGCCCCAGCATTTT.

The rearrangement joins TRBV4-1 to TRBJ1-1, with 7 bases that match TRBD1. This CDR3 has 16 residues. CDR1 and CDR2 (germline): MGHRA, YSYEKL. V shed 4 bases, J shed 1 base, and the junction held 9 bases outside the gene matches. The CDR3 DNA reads TGCGCCAGCAGCCCGCATTTGGGACAGACGAACACTGAAGCTTTCTTT. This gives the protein CASSPHLGQTNTEAFF.

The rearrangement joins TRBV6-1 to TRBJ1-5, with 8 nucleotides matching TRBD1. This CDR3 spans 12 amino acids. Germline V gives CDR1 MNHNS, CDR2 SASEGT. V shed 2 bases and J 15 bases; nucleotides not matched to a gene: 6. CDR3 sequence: CASSESDRVRHF. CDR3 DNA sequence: TGTGCCAGCAGTGAATCGGACAGGGTGAGGCATTTT.

The CDR3 DNA reads as TGCAGCGCCTCCCGTGGCGGCCAGACGAACACTGAAGCTTTCTTT. This sequence encodes CSASRGGQTNTEAFF. The V and J genes are TRBV29-1 and TRBJ1-1; D remains unclear. The CDR3 loop spans 15 amino acids. Germline lookup yields CDR1 SQVTM and CDR2 ANQGSEA. V shed 7 bases and J shed 1 base, with 19 bases lying between them.

CDR3 in DNA: TGCGCCAGCAGTGATGCAGGGATGGCCGGGGAGCTGTTTTTT. Protein sequence: CASSDAGMAGELFF. V usage is TRBV10-1 and J usage is TRBJ2-2; D might be TRBD1 (5 bases). Germline CDR1 reads WNHNN; CDR2 reads SYGVQD (reference sequence). This CDR3 comprises 14 residues. Between the trimmed V and J ends, which lost 3 bases and 6 bases, there was a span of 11 bases.

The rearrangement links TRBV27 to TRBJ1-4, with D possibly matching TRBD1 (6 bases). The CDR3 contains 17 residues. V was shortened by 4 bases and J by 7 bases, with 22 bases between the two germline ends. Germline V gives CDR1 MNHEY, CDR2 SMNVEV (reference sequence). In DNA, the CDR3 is TGTGCCAGCAGTTCACGACTTACAGGGAAGAGGAGTGAAAAACTGTTTTTT. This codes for CASSSRLTGKRSEKLFF.

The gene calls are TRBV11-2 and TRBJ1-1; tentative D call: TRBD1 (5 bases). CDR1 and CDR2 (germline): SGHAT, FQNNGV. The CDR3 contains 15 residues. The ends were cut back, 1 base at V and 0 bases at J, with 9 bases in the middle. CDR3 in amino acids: CASSLGVRVNTEAFF. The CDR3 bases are TGTGCCAGCAGCTTAGGAGTCAGGGTGAACACTGAAGCTTTCTTT.

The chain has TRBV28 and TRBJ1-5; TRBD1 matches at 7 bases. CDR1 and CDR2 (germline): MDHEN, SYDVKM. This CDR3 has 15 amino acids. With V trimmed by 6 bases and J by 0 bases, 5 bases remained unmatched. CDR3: CASRRDSNSNQPQHF. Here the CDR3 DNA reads TGTGCCAGCAGGCGGGACAGTAATAGCAATCAGCCCCAGCATTTT.

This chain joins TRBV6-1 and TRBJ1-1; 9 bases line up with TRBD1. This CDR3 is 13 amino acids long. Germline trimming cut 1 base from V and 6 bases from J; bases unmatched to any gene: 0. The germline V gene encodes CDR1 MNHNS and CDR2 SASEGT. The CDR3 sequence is CASSEGTGAEAFF. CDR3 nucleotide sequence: TGTGCCAGCAGTGAAGGGACAGGGGCTGAAGCTTTCTTT.

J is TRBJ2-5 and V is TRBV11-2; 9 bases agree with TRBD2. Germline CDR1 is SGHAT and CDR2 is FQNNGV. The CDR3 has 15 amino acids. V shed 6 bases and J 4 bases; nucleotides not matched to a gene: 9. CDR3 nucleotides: TGTGCCAGCAGGACTTCGGGACTAGCTGTAGAGACCCAGTACTTC. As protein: CASRTSGLAVETQYF.

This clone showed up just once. The CDR3 bases are TGTGCCAGCAGCCCGCAGGGGGTCCGTGATACGCAGTATTTT. Encoded protein: CASSPQGVRDTQYF. The chain is built from TRBV5-4 and TRBJ2-3; 7 nucleotides align to TRBD1. From germline, CDR1 is SGHNT and CDR2 YYREEE (reference sequence). This CDR3 comprises 14 residues. Losses at the gene ends were 4 bases for V and 6 bases for J; bases not matched to a gene: 8.

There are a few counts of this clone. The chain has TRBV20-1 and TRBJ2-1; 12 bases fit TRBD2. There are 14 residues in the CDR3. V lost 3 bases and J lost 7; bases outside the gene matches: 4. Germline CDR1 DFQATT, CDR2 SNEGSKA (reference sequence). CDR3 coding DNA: TGCAGTGCTAGTAGAACTAGCGGGGGGAATGAGCAGTTCTTC. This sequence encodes CSASRTSGGNEQFF.

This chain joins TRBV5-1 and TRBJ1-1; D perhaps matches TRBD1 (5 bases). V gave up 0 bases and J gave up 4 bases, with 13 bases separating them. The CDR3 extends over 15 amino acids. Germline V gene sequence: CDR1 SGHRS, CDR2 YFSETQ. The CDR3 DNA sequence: TGCGCCAGCAGCTTGGAGGGCAGGGTCGGCACTGAAGCTTTCTTT. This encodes CASSLEGRVGTEAFF.

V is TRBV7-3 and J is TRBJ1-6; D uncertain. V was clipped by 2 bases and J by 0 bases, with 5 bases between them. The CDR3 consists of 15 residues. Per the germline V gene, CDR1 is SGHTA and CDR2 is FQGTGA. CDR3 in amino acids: CASSLLSSYNSPLHF. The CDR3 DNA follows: TGTGCCAGCAGCTTATTGAGCTCCTATAATTCACCCCTCCACTTT.

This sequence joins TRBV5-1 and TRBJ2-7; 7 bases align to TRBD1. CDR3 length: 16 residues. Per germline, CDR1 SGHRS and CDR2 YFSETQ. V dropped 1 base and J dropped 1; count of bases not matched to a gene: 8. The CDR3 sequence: CASSLRGRDSSYEQYF. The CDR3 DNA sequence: TGCGCCAGCAGCTTGAGGGGTCGGGACAGTTCCTACGAGCAGTACTTC.